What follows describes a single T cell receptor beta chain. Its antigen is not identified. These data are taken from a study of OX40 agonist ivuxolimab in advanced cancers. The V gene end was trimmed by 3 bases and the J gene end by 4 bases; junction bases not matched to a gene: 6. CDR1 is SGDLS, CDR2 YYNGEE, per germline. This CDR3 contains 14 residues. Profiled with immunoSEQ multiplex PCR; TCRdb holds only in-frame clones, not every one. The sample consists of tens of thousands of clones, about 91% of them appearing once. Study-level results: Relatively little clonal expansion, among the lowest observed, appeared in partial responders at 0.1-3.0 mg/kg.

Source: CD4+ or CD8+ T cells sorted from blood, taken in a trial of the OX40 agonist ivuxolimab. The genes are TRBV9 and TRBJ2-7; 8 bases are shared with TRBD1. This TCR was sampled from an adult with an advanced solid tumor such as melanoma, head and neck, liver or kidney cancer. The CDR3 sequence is CASSAADRGYEQYF. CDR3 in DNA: TGTGCCAGCAGCGCTGCCGACAGGGGTTACGAGCAGTACTTC. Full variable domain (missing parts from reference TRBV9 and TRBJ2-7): DSGVTQTPKHLITATGQRVTLRCSPRSGDLSVYWYQQSLDQGLQFLIQYYNGEERAKGNILERFSAQQFPDLHSELNLSSLELGDSALYFCASSAADRGYEQYFGPGTRLTVT.